Each of the 16 T cell receptor beta chains below was sequenced from the same sample in a study of memory CD4+ T cells and cytomegalovirus serostatus. Generated by immunoSEQ multiplex PCR, the TCRdb table keeps only in-frame clones and is missing some. The data contain some 64,000 clones, 75% to 90% of them seen just once; the ten biggest clones take up over 0.7%. The sort gate was single viable CD3+CD4+CD8-CD45RO+ cells for memory CD4+ T cells. Material for sequencing was memory CD4+ T cells from blood. These receptors were collected from an adult in good health and CMV-seronegative.

This clone has a handful of counts. This chain connects TRBV19 to TRBJ1-2; 7 bases are shared with TRBD1. Germline V gives CDR1 LNHDA, CDR2 SQIVND (reference sequence). Trimming removed 9 bases from V and 5 bases from J; junction bases left unmatched: 6. This CDR3 has 12 residues. In DNA, the CDR3 is TGTGCCAGCCGGGACAGAGGGTATGGCTACACCTTC. Its translation: CASRDRGYGYTF.

Here the CDR3 DNA reads TGCGCCAGCAGCTCTTCCAGGACAGGGGGAGGTTTCTACGGCTACACCTTC. It encodes CASSSSRTGGGFYGYTF. The gene calls are TRBV5-1 and TRBJ1-2; 10 nucleotides agree with TRBD1. This CDR3 is 17 amino acids long. Germline V gives CDR1 SGHRS, CDR2 YFSETQ. Losses at the gene ends were 3 bases for V and 8 bases for J; bases not matched to a gene: 16.

This chain joins TRBV2 and TRBJ2-7; 9 bases are a match to TRBD1. The CDR3 runs 15 residues. V trimming: 7 bases; J trimming: 1 base; junction bases outside the gene matches: 8. CDR1 and CDR2 from the germline V gene are SNHLY and FYNNEI. The CDR3 nucleotides read TGTGCCAGCAACGAAGGCGGGACAGGGTCCTACGAGCAGTACTTC. It is translated as CASNEGGTGSYEQYF.

This chain connects TRBV28 to TRBJ2-1; 11 bases are shared with TRBD2. This CDR3 is 19 amino acids long. Germline values: CDR1 MDHEN, CDR2 SYDVKM. V gave up 1 base and J gave up 0 bases; unmatched junction bases: 8. The CDR3 coding sequence is TGTGCCAGCAGTTTATTAGGTCTAGCGGGGGGAAGCTCCTACAATGAGCAGTTCTTC. Encoded protein: CASSLLGLAGGSSYNEQFF.

This chain links TRBV7-8 with TRBJ1-1; 10 bases are a match to TRBD1. This CDR3 region has 13 residues. Germline-derived CDR1 and CDR2 are SGHVS and FQNEAQ. V was pared by 5 bases and J by 12 bases, with 9 bases of the junction left unmatched. The CDR3 DNA is TGTGCCAGCAGCCGTGGGACAGGGGCCACCCCTTTCTTT. Amino acid sequence: CASSRGTGATPFF.

This chain connects TRBV6-6 to TRBJ2-7; D might be TRBD2 (7 bases). The V gene lost 6 bases and the J gene lost 0 bases, with 15 bases spanning the gap. From germline, CDR1 is MNHNY and CDR2 SVGAGI (reference sequence). This CDR3 has 15 amino acids. In DNA form, the CDR3 reads TGTGCCAGCAGGAGCGGGACATCGAACTCCTACGAGCAGTACTTC. This translates into CASRSGTSNSYEQYF.

The rearrangement links TRBV6-6 to TRBJ2-5, with a weak D call TRBD1 (6 bases). This CDR3 region has 13 residues. Germline V gene data show CDR1 as MNHNY and CDR2 as SVGAGI (reference sequence). Trimming removed 2 bases from V and 5 bases from J, with 9 bases in between. CDR3 sequence reads: CASSYKRGETQYF. The CDR3 DNA reads as TGTGCCAGCAGTTACAAGAGGGGGGAGACCCAGTACTTC.

J is TRBJ2-2 and V is TRBV9; 13 nucleotides line up with TRBD2. Germline loops: CDR1 SGDLS, CDR2 YYNGEE. The V gene end was trimmed by 3 bases and the J gene end by 6 bases; junction bases not matched to a gene: 5. The CDR3 spans 16 residues. The CDR3 region has the DNA TGTGCCAGCAGCGCGGGACTAGCGGGAAGGCCCGGGGAGCTGTTTTTT. This encodes CASSAGLAGRPGELFF.

This clone was observed a few times. V and J are TRBV19 and TRBJ2-5; D not certain. CDR1 LNHDA and CDR2 SQIVND come from the germline V gene (reference sequence). V lost 3 bases and J lost 5, with 4 bases in between. CDR3 size: 11 residues. The CDR3 bases are TGTGCCAGTAGTATGGGGGAGACCCAGTACTTC. Residues: CASSMGETQYF.

The V call is TRBV5-1, the J call TRBJ2-7, with 12 bases aligning to TRBD2. Trimming cost V 5 bases and J 4 bases; bases outside gene matches: 7. This CDR3 spans 15 amino acids. Germline V gives CDR1 SGHRS, CDR2 YFSETQ. The DNA of the CDR3 is TGCGCCAGCAGACCGACTAGCGGGAGCTCATACGAGCAGTACTTC. This translates into CASRPTSGSSYEQYF.

The chain couples TRBV2 to TRBJ1-4, with D possibly being TRBD1 (5 bases). From germline, CDR1 is SNHLY and CDR2 FYNNEI. Trimming took 4 bases from V and 5 from J, leaving 11 bases between them. This CDR3 spans 14 amino acids. The CDR3 DNA follows: TGTGCCAGCAGTGGGGGGGTCGGAAATGAAAAACTGTTTTTT. It is translated as CASSGGVGNEKLFF.

The V and J genes are TRBV7-6 and TRBJ1-2, with D maybe TRBD1 (5 bases). Germline V gene lookup returns CDR1 SGHVS and CDR2 FNYEAQ. The CDR3 has 15 residues. V was pared by 5 bases and J by 0 bases, with 13 bases between. The CDR3 sequence: CASSPSGGANYGYTF. CDR3 nucleotides: TGTGCCAGCAGCCCTTCGGGGGGGGCTAACTATGGCTACACCTTC.

This chain connects TRBV5-6 to TRBJ2-7, with D perhaps matching TRBD2 (6 bases). This CDR3 has 12 residues. The germline V gene has CDR1 SGHDT and CDR2 YYEEEE. The V gene lost 7 bases and the J gene lost 2 bases, with 10 bases spanning the gap. The CDR3 reads CASGRGTYEQYF. CDR3 DNA sequence: TGTGCCAGCGGTCGCGGGACCTACGAGCAGTACTTC.

This chain connects TRBV25-1 to TRBJ2-7, with D hard to call. With 3 bases removed from V and 4 bases from J, the gap between germline ends came to 13 bases. There are 14 residues in the CDR3. CDR1 MGHDK and CDR2 SYGVNS come from the germline V gene. CDR3 nucleotide sequence: TGTGCCAGCAGTGATGCAGGTAGGCGGTACGAGCAGTACTTC. Residues: CASSDAGRRYEQYF.

The rearrangement joins TRBV7-3 to TRBJ2-2, with D possibly being TRBD1 (5 bases). V shed 2 bases and J shed 4 bases, with 11 bases lying between them. The CDR3 is 15 residues long. Germline CDR1 and CDR2: SGHTA and FQGTGA. CDR3: CASSLGQGGTGELFF. The CDR3 DNA reads TGTGCCAGCAGCTTAGGGCAGGGCGGCACCGGGGAGCTGTTTTTT.

V usage is TRBV5-6 and J usage is TRBJ1-2, with a weak D call TRBD1 (6 bases). The CDR3 totals 18 residues. Germline CDR1 reads SGHDT; CDR2 reads YYEEEE. The V and J ends lost 0 bases and 4 bases respectively, with 22 bases between them. CDR3 DNA: TGTGCCAGCAGCTTGGCCGGACAGCCCTCGGGCGTAACCTATGGCTACACCTTC. Encoded protein: CASSLAGQPSGVTYGYTF.